This T cell receptor beta chain was obtained from a study of shared clonotypes between healthy human individuals. V was clipped by 2 bases and J by 3 bases, with 6 bases between them. CDR3 length: 13 amino acids. Germline V gives CDR1 MRHNA, CDR2 SNTAGT. Libraries were prepared by immunoSEQ multiplex PCR; TCRdb keeps only in-frame clonotypes and omits some of them. There are about 110,000 clones in the sample; roughly 70% occur only once, and 24% lies in the top ten. This clone was counted a single time. J is TRBJ2-3 and V is TRBV6-4; no clear D gene. The sequence came from a woman aged 25 to 39 in good health. The specimen was memory CD8+ T cells sorted from blood. Subset noted: CD45RO+ cells pooled with CCR7-negative TemRA cells. The chain's CDR3 is CASSDGVTDTQYF. The CDR3, as DNA: TGTGCCAGCAGTGACGGGGTAACAGATACGCAGTATTTT.